These T cell receptor beta chains were read from a single sample in a study of blood T cell repertoires in COVID-19. Clones were read by immunoSEQ multiplex PCR, and TCRdb kept only the in-frame ones, dropping some. This sample has some 170,000 clones, with 85% found just once. Sequencing used peripheral blood. The receptor set was obtained from a woman aged 60 to 75 with acute or convalescent COVID-19. Both conserved end residues are trimmed from each CDR3. Fields, in order: CDR3 protein, V gene, J gene.

CDR3aa: ATRGGGPNQPQH
v_gene: TRBV15
j_gene: TRBJ1-5

CDR3aa: SASTGTNPEAF
v_gene: TRBV20-1
j_gene: TRBJ1-1

CDR3aa: ATGQGNSPLH
v_gene: TRBV27
j_gene: TRBJ1-6

CDR3aa: ASSRGQGNSGYT
v_gene: TRBV5-1
j_gene: TRBJ1-2

CDR3aa: ASSPDEKLF
v_gene: TRBV12-3/TRBV12-4
j_gene: TRBJ1-4

CDR3aa: ASSVTTSGKETQY
v_gene: TRBV19
j_gene: TRBJ2-5

CDR3aa: ASSFGVGSTEAF
v_gene: TRBV27
j_gene: TRBJ1-1

CDR3aa: ASSLFGTGNLQAKNIQY
v_gene: TRBV27
j_gene: TRBJ2-4

CDR3aa: ASSREFSYEQY
v_gene: TRBV19
j_gene: TRBJ2-7

CDR3aa: ASSVGTAKNYGYT
v_gene: TRBV9
j_gene: TRBJ1-2

CDR3aa: ATRGDYTDTQY
v_gene: TRBV24-1
j_gene: TRBJ2-3

CDR3aa: ASSFHQGGTEAF
v_gene: TRBV7-2
j_gene: TRBJ1-1

CDR3aa: ASNKMTVPNTEAF
v_gene: TRBV19
j_gene: TRBJ1-1

CDR3aa: ASSPLFAENEQF
v_gene: TRBV19
j_gene: TRBJ2-1

CDR3aa: ASSQVGSREGTEAF
v_gene: TRBV4-1
j_gene: TRBJ1-1

CDR3aa: ASSLSGAGVGLTF
v_gene: TRBV28
j_gene: TRBJ1-1

CDR3aa: ASSPSVEGTTQY
v_gene: TRBV3-1/TRBV3-2
j_gene: TRBJ2-5

CDR3aa: ATSDRSGTGAPRLSYNEQF
v_gene: TRBV24-1
j_gene: TRBJ2-1

CDR3aa: ATSRDPTSGRRETQY
v_gene: TRBV15
j_gene: TRBJ2-5

CDR3aa: ASSPSGRETNEQF
v_gene: TRBV5-1
j_gene: TRBJ2-1

CDR3aa: ASSLEPNTGELF
v_gene: TRBV5-1
j_gene: TRBJ2-2

CDR3aa: ASSPGHPTNYGYT
v_gene: TRBV18
j_gene: TRBJ1-2

CDR3aa: ASSLGRGTGGQGEQF
v_gene: TRBV5-1
j_gene: TRBJ2-1

CDR3aa: ASSYRGVRNTEAF
v_gene: TRBV25-1
j_gene: TRBJ1-1

CDR3aa: ASSPPVRGGTEAF
v_gene: TRBV18
j_gene: TRBJ1-1

CDR3aa: ASSPRADTQY
v_gene: TRBV28
j_gene: TRBJ2-3

CDR3aa: AISESSLEVNTEAF
v_gene: TRBV10-3
j_gene: TRBJ1-1

CDR3aa: ATEGLQVDTQY
v_gene: TRBV24-1
j_gene: TRBJ2-3

CDR3aa: ASSQGSSSFQDYEQY
v_gene: TRBV4-1
j_gene: TRBJ2-7

CDR3aa: ASSLGEVRYGYT
v_gene: TRBV11-2
j_gene: TRBJ1-2

CDR3aa: ASSSSGTNPTTQY
v_gene: TRBV6-5
j_gene: TRBJ2-5

CDR3aa: ASSESGRGVDGYT
v_gene: TRBV6-1
j_gene: TRBJ1-2

CDR3aa: AWRGAGGPRSNEQF
v_gene: TRBV30
j_gene: TRBJ2-1

CDR3aa: ASTLAGGPRDTQY
v_gene: TRBV4-1
j_gene: TRBJ2-3